The sequence of this T cell receptor (beta chain) was determined in a study of T cell repertoires in cytomegalovirus infection. General study points: There were HLA-C-restricted CMV-specific TCR beta clonotypes dominating the ex vivo response. Using cumulative public TCR beta family frequency, the authors identified those who carried CMV together with the relevant HLA.

The CDR3 contains 15 residues. Germline assignment: CDR1 MGHDK and CDR2 SYGVNS. V lost 5 bases and J lost 3; bases outside the gene matches: 5. TCRdb fed the reads into MiXCR, producing one record per CDR3 protein. The repertoire holds under 200,000 distinct CDR3 sequences, 15% to 20% seen once, with about 19% in the top ten. This clonotype turned up a few times. Its target is unknown. The clonotype was recovered from a human donor in good health (CMV status not recorded). Some clones in this sample may be carry-over from other donors' samples. Sequenced input: CD8+ T cells from PBMCs. J is TRBJ2-1 and V is TRBV25-1; 9 bases are shared with TRBD1. The CDR3 DNA reads TGTGCCAGCAGTCTCCGGGACAGGGTCTACAATGAGCAGTTCTTC. It specifies CASSLRDRVYNEQFF.